This T cell receptor (beta chain) was obtained from a study of a mutant IDH1 vaccine in newly diagnosed glioma. As for the study in general: Patients arrived already treated with radiotherapy, temozolomide, or both, most having had both.

Trimming removed 1 base at V and 4 bases at J, with 11 bases between. The germline V gene has CDR1 SGHRS and CDR2 YFSETQ. The CDR3 spans 14 residues. Described time point: baseline, week 1 (first vaccination visit). Sample treatment: pre-vaccination baseline after standard-of-care therapy. As to this clone: The antigen remains undetermined.

Profiled with immunoSEQ multiplex PCR; TCRdb holds only in-frame clones, not every one. Of approximately 70,000 clones detected, around 79% appear once; the ten largest clones hold roughly 8%. Whole-study findings and limits: No link was apparently found between pseudoprogression and changes in top peripheral T cell clonotypes.

The chain employs TRBV5-1 and TRBJ2-5; D might be TRBD1 or TRBD2, each matching 6 bases. Sequencing was performed on PBMCs, taken from a glioma patient treated with radiotherapy, temozolomide or both. The sequence came from a man in his forties or fifties with glioma. CDR3 bases: TGCGCCAGCAGCTTGCTGGAGGGGGGAGAGACCCAGTACTTC. It is translated as CASSLLEGGETQYF.